The TCR beta chain described here comes from a study of blood T cell repertoires in COVID-19 (dated by TCRdb to about 2020). For context, the study as a whole: Samples from collaborators originated in the United States, Italy and Spain and spanned both the acute and convalescent phases of COVID-19. Nearly every sample came with metadata listing a de-identified subject ID, COVID-19 status, age in years and sex. The repertoires were released in a freely available public database intended as a resource for research on the immune response to SARS-CoV-2. The dataset comprised deeply sampled blood TCRbeta repertoires from subjects exposed to, actively infected with, or recovered from COVID-19. The material from the prospective study consisted of cDNA or gDNA derived from T cells, B-cell-depleted T cells, or PBMCs. Where available, HLA class I and class II types were taken from metadata supplied by the sample provider and were not determined by assay-based typing. Samples were obtained from the ongoing ImmuneRACE study (first 160 participants) and from 1,000 to 1,500 subjects provided by 6 global collaborators.

Each collaborating institution followed its own protocols to collect whole blood in K2EDTA tubes. For TCRbeta analysis, collaborators shipped samples as frozen whole blood, isolated PBMCs, or DNA extracted from either of those sample types. The research as a whole found: The quantity of clinical and demographic metadata differed by source and by participant and was supplied without curation.

Turning to this clone: Its antigen target is currently unknown. It has no much larger one-base neighbor in the sample; base qualities were not kept.

The CDR3 goes from the cysteine to the phenylalanine over 14 residues. The read is trimmed to its CDR3 DNA, 42 bases read in frame from base 1. As encoded in the germline V gene, CDR1 is SGDLS while CDR2 is YYNGEE. V lost 4 bases and J lost 0 bases; the stretch between them is 11 bases long. TCRbeta CDR3 regions were amplified from genomic DNA by means of the immunoSEQ Assay, a bias-controlled multiplex PCR. In the authors' own workflow: Within the assay, amplification of reference gene primers was used to estimate how many nucleated cells each sample contained. To quantify the absolute abundance of each unique TCRbeta CDR3 rearrangement, sequence reads were collapsed and filtered. For each sample, productive Simpson clonality was calculated as the square root of Simpson's diversity index across productive rearrangements. Not all clones reach the TCRdb copy of this immuneACCESS table, which keeps in-frame sequences only. Checked studies attribute under half of the gap to unresolved V genes and leave the rest unexplained. The V and J calls and clone size were taken over from that table, and D and trimming were inferred from the DNA. Recorded for this sample are 55,000 to 90,000 clones; roughly 80% of them occurred a single time. Just over 4.5% of the sample is taken by the ten largest.

The TCR was taken from a woman aged 60 to 75 with acute or convalescent COVID-19. Sequencing was done on a sample of peripheral blood. The chain was built from TRBV9 and TRBJ2-7; a tentative D call is TRBD2 (5 bases match). CDR3 reads: CASSPLGSSYEQYF. The nucleotide sequence is TGTGCCAGCAGCCCCTTGGGGAGCTCCTACGAGCAGTACTTC.